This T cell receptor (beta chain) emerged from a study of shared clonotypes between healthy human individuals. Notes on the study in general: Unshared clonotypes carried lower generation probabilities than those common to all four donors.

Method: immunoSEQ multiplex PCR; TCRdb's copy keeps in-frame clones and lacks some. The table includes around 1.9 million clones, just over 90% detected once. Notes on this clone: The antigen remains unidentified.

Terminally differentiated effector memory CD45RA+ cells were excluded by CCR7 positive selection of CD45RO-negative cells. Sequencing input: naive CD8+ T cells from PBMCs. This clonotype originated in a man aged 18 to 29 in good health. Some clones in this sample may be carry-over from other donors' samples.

The CDR3 region has the DNA TGTGCCAGCAGCCCCCTAAGGCCCCCTGAAGCTTTCTTT. Its protein is CASSPLRPPEAFF. V is TRBV7-2 and J is TRBJ1-1; no firm D call. The V end lost 5 bases, the J end lost 6 bases, and 13 bases lay between the germline ends. Germline CDR1 SGHTA, CDR2 FQGNSA. This CDR3 has 13 residues.